This TCR beta chain appears in the sequencing data of a study of blood T cells in healthy people across ages (dated by TCRdb to between 2014 and 2017). For the wider study: Template switching captured roughly one uniquely barcoded TCR beta cDNA molecule per two T cells in model experiments. To avoid experimental bias, donors of different ages were spread randomly across the sequencing lanes. Donors were grouped into four age groups: young (average about 15 years), middle-aged (over 35), aged (approximately 58) and long-lived (just over 80). To track age-related changes in TCR beta repertoire diversity, the study relied on deep sequencing normalized with unique cDNA molecular identifiers. For two donors (one aged 18 to 30 and one aged 80 or older), the study analyzed two additional independent replicas of 1 million unique cDNA reads from the same blood draw. Here is what the overall study found, with its caveats: Conclusive comparison of naive and antigen-experienced compartments was prevented by the profiling of bulk unsorted PBMCs. Observed TCR beta diversity per million T cells fell roughly linearly with age, and a significant reduction was already apparent by age roughly 41. A strong correlation was found between observed TCR beta diversity and the percentage of naive T cells measured by flow cytometry. Estimates of total diversity based on one million sequenced T cells were regarded as lower bounds and as underestimates. Compared with the aged group, more naive CD4+ T cells, fewer expanded clones and increased TCR diversity were shown by the long-lived group, suggesting age selection. Because donor CMV infection status was unknown, age-related changes in expanded clonotypes were potentially confounded.

Systemically healthy Caucasian individuals from Russia, approximately 39 in total and aged roughly 6 to 95 years, were included as donors. Each donor gave around 9 milliliters of peripheral blood, collected into EDTA-treated Vacutainer tubes. Ficoll-Paque density-gradient centrifugation was used to isolate PBMCs, with at least 6.5 million per sample. Trizol reagent was used to extract total RNA from the PBMCs, yielding at least 5 micrograms per sample. The percentages of naive CD45RAhigh/CD27high T cells were determined by flow cytometry on a PBMC aliquot from every donor. Notes on this clonotype: Its antigen is currently not known. Base qualities are not at hand, and no much larger clone is one base apart.

V is cut by 5 bases and J by 4 bases, and the space between the germline ends is 17 bases. The germline V gene yields LGHNA for CDR1 and YNFKEQ for CDR2. From the cysteine up to the phenylalanine, the CDR3 has a length of 15 residues. The retained sequence is limited to the CDR3, 45 bases, with the frame set at the first base. The library was built by means of 5' RACE. TCRdb records Illumina HiSeq 2500 as the sequencer. A second roughly 7 to 11 cycle PCR used a sample-barcoded 5' primer and a J-beta primer mix. A unique molecular identifier was introduced onto each TCR beta cDNA molecule by a template-switch 5' adaptor carrying 12 random nucleotides. Each sample yielded at least 2.5 million CDR3-containing paired-end reads. All of the RNA was converted into first-strand cDNA using the Mint cDNA synthesis kit, with a TRBC-specific oligonucleotide serving as the primer. Following uracil-DNA glycosylase treatment, a first 18-cycle PCR with universal primers M1SS and BC2_uni_R was performed on all cDNA. Per the original workflow: For normalization, 1 million high-quality reads were randomly selected from each sample, with every read carrying a distinct molecular identifier. Reads with shared molecular identifiers were discarded instead of being binned into consensus sequences. CDR3 identification, clonotype clustering and error correction used MiTCR with a Q25 quality threshold and the strictest error-elimination algorithm. A nonparametric unseen species model with Euler transformation was used to estimate a lower bound on total TCR beta diversity. TCRdb took the public reads, trimmed them with fastp at Q25, ran MiXCR for clone calling and kept in-frame beta chains. Identical CDR3 protein sequences are pooled into one entry, listed with their most common genes and DNA. The V and J calls and clone size are TCRdb's, not the authors'. The sample table shows hundreds of thousands of distinct CDR3 sequences, and about half are seen once. The ten biggest clones cover 18% of the sample.

The sequenced sample was blood. This chain joins TRBV4-2 to TRBJ2-5; TRBD1 might be the D gene, on 6 matching bases. This TCR came from a man older than 75 in good health. The nucleotide sequence reads TGTGCCAGCAGCTCCCGCCGGGACACCAGAGAGACCCAGTACTTC. Its product reads: CASSSRRDTRETQYF.